Below are 8 T cell receptor beta chains sequenced from a single sample in a study of OX40 agonist ivuxolimab in advanced cancers. Profiling relied on immunoSEQ multiplex PCR, and the TCRdb table lists in-frame clones only, not all of them. Of about 90,000 clones detected, around 90% appear once; the ten largest clones hold 1.6%. Sequencing was performed on CD4+ or CD8+ T cells sorted from blood, taken in a trial of the OX40 agonist ivuxolimab. The origin of the receptors is an adult with an advanced solid tumor such as melanoma, head and neck, liver or kidney cancer.

This chain connects TRBV2 to TRBJ2-2; 8 nucleotides agree with TRBD2. J was trimmed by 5 bases and V by 6 bases; bases with no gene match: 14. The germline CDR1 and CDR2 sequences are SNHLY and FYNNEI. This CDR3 comprises 17 residues. The CDR3: CASSDLLAARVTGELFF. CDR3 coding DNA: TGTGCCAGCAGCGACCTACTAGCGGCCAGGGTTACCGGGGAGCTGTTTTTT.

The chain carries TRBV18 and TRBJ2-1; D uncertain. Germline-derived CDR1 and CDR2 are KGHSH and LQKENI. The CDR3 is 14 amino acids. Trimming cost V 0 bases and J 4 bases, with 7 bases left between them. CDR3 loop: CASSPPSQYNEQFF. As DNA, the CDR3 is TGTGCCAGCTCACCACCCTCGCAGTACAATGAGCAGTTCTTC. The complete variable domain, with remaining parts taken from reference TRBV18 and TRBJ2-1, reads NAGVMQNPRHLVRRRGQEARLRCSPMKGHSHVYWYRQLPEEGLKFMVYLQKENIIDESGMPKERFSAEFPKEGPSILRIQQVVRGDSAAYFCASSPPSQYNEQFFGPGTRLTVL.

The rearrangement joins TRBV5-4 to TRBJ2-1, with TRBD2 identical over 9 bases. This CDR3 comprises 16 residues. J gave up 0 bases and V 3 bases, and 4 bases lay outside the gene matches. In germline, CDR1 is SGHNT, CDR2 YYREEE (reference sequence). Here the CDR3 DNA reads TGTGCCAGCAGCTCCGGTAGCGGGAGCTCCTACAATGAGCAGTTCTTC. Translated, it gives CASSSGSGSSYNEQFF.

The chain recombines TRBV5-5 with TRBJ2-5; TRBD1 agrees at 8 bases. Germline CDR1 reads SGHKS; CDR2 reads YYEKEE (reference sequence). V lost 4 bases, J lost 5 bases, and 16 bases stayed unmatched. The length of the CDR3 is 17 residues. This CDR3 reads CASSMDAGTGRLETQYF. CDR3 sequence (DNA): TGTGCCAGCAGCATGGACGCCGGGACAGGCCGTCTTGAGACCCAGTACTTC.

J is TRBJ2-7 and V is TRBV28; D uncertain. Trimming left V 2 bases short and J 5 bases short, with 7 bases between. Germline CDR1 MDHEN, CDR2 SYDVKM. The CDR3 is 12 amino acids. CDR3 sequence: CASSLGVNEQYF. For the CDR3, the DNA is TGTGCCAGCAGTTTAGGGGTAAACGAGCAGTACTTC.

This chain connects TRBV9 to TRBJ2-7, with a tentative D call TRBD1 (5 bases). With 3 bases removed from V and 6 bases from J, the gap between germline ends came to 13 bases. CDR1 SGDLS and CDR2 YYNGEE come from the germline V gene. This CDR3 spans 13 amino acids. The CDR3 coding sequence is TGTGCCAGCAGCGAGGGGCCCTCGGGCGAGCAGTACTTC. This encodes CASSEGPSGEQYF.

This clone was seen a single time. The J gene is TRBJ1-1, the V gene TRBV30; a weak D match, TRBD1 (6 bases). CDR3 length: 15 residues. V was trimmed by 0 bases and J by 1 base, leaving 12 bases between them. Germline CDR1 is GTSNPN and CDR2 is SVGIG (reference sequence). This CDR3 reads CAWSVFGQKNTEAFF. The CDR3 DNA reads TGTGCCTGGAGTGTATTCGGACAGAAGAACACTGAAGCTTTCTTT.

The chain has TRBV7-9 and TRBJ1-5, with 8 nucleotides matching TRBD1. In germline, CDR1 is SEHNR, CDR2 FQNEAQ (reference sequence). The ends lost 4 bases at V and 8 bases at J; junction bases unmatched: 7. This CDR3 comprises 14 residues. Here the CDR3 DNA reads TGTGCCAGCAGCTCTCAGGGGGCGGATGAGCCCCAGCATTTT. Its protein is CASSSQGADEPQHF.